The subject of this entry is one TCR beta chain. The sample is drawn from a study of blood T cell repertoires in COVID-19. The table came from immunoSEQ multiplex PCR; TCRdb's copy has only in-frame clones and leaves some out. The sample has roughly 65,000 clones; about 89% are singletons. The sequencing input was peripheral blood. The receptor's source is a woman in her fifties or sixties with acute or convalescent COVID-19.

The CDR3 DNA reads as TGCAGCGTTGAAGACAGCTCTGGAAACACCATATATTTT. It encodes CSVEDSSGNTIYF. The genes are TRBV29-1 and TRBJ1-3; D not certain. CDR3 size: 13 residues. Germline lookup yields CDR1 SQVTM and CDR2 ANQGSEA. Trimming took off 0 bases at V and 0 bases at J, with 3 bases between the two ends. Variable domain in full (rest from reference TRBV29-1 and TRBJ1-3): SAVISQKPSRDICQRGTSLTIQCQVDSQVTMMFWYRQQPGQSLTLIATANQGSEATYESGFVIDKFPISRPNLTFSTLTVSNMSPEDSSIYLCSVEDSSGNTIYFGEGSWLTVV.